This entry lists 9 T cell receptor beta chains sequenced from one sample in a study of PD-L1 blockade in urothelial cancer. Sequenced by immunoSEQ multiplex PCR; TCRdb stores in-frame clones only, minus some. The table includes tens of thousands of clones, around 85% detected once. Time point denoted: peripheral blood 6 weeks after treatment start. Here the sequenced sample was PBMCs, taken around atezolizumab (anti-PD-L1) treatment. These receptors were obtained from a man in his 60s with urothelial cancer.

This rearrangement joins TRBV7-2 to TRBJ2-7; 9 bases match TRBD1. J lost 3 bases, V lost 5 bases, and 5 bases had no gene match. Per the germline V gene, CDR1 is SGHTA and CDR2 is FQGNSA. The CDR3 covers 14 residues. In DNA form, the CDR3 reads TGTGCCAGCAGCCTAACGGGACAGGGCTACGAGCAGTACTTC. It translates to CASSLTGQGYEQYF.

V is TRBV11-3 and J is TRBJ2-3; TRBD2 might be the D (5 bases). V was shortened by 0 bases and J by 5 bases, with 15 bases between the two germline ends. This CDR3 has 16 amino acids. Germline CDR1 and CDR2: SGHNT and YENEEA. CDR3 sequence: CASSLDSGIDGDTQYF. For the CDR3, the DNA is TGTGCCAGCAGCTTAGATTCGGGGATTGACGGAGATACGCAGTATTTT.

The CDR3 nucleotides are TGTGCCAGCAGCCGTAGACAGGGGGCTAATCAGCCCCAGCATTTT. Residues: CASSRRQGANQPQHF. V and J are TRBV6-5 and TRBJ1-5; 10 positions agree with TRBD1. The CDR3 covers 15 residues. V lost 6 bases to trimming and J lost 4 bases; unmatched junction nucleotides: 6. Per germline, CDR1 MNHEY and CDR2 SVGAGI.

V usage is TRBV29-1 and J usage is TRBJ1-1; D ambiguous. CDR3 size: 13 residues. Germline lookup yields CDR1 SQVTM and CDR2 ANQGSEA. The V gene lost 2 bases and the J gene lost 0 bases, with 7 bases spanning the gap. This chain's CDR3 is CSVEHKLNTEAFF. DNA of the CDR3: TGCAGCGTTGAACACAAGTTGAACACTGAAGCTTTCTTT.

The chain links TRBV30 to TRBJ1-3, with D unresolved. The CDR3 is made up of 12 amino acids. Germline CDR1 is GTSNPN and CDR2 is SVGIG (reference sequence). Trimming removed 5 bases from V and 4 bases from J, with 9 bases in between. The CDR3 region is CAWEQPGNTIYF. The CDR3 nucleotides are TGTGCCTGGGAACAACCCGGAAACACCATATATTTT. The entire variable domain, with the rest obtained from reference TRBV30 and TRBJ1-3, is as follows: SQTIHQWPATLVQPVGSPLSLECTVEGTSNPNLYWYRQAAGRGLQLLFYSVGIGQISSEVPQNLSASRPQDRQFILSSKKLLLSDSGFYLCAWEQPGNTIYFGEGSWLTVV.

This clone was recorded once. CDR3 bases: TGTGCCTGGAGTGCTGGAATGGGGCGAGAAAAACTGTTTTTT. Its translation is CAWSAGMGREKLFF. This chain uses TRBV30 with TRBJ1-4, with D possibly being TRBD1 (5 bases). There are 14 residues in the CDR3. Germline CDR1 is GTSNPN and CDR2 is SVGIG (reference sequence). The germline V and J ends were trimmed by 1 base and 8 bases, with 14 bases remaining between them.

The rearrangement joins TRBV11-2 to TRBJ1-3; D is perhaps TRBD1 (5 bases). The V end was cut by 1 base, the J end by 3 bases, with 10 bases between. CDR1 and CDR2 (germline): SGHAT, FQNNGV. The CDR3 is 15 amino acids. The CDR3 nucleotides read TGTGCCAGCAGCTTAGGTACCAGGGTTGGAAACACCATATATTTT. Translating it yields CASSLGTRVGNTIYF.

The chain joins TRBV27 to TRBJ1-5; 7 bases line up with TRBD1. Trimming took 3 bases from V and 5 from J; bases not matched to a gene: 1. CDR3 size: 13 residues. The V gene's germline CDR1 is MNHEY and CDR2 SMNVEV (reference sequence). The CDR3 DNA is TGTGCCAGCAGTTTTACAGGGGATCAGCCCCAGCATTTT. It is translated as CASSFTGDQPQHF.

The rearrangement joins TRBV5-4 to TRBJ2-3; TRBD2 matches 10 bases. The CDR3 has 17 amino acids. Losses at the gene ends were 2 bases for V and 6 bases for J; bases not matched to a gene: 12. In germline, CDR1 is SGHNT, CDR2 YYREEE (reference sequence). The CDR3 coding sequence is TGTGCCAGCAGCTTACCGCTAGCGGGGGACTCGGGGGATACGCAGTATTTT. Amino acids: CASSLPLAGDSGDTQYF.